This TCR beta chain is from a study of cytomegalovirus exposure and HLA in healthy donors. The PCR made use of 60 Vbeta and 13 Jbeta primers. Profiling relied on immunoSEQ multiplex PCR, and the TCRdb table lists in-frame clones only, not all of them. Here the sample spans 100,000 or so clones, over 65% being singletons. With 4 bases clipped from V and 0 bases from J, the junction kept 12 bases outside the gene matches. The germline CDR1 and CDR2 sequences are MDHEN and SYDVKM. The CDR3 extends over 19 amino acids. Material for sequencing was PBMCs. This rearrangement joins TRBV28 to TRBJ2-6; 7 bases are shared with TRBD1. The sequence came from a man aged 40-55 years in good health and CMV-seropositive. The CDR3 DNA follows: TGTGCCAGCAGTTCCCGGACAGGTTATTTTCGCTCTGGGGCCAACGTCCTGACTTTC. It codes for CASSSRTGYFRSGANVLTF.